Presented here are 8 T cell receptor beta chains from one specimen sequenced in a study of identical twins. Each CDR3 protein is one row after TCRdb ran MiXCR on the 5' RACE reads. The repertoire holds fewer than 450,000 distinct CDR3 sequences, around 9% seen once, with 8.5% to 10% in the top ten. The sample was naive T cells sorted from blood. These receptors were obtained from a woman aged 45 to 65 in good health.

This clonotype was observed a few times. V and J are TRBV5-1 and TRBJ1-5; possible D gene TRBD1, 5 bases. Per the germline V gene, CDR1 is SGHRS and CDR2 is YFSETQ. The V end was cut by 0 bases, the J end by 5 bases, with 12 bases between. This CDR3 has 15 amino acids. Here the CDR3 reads CASSLEGTPHQPQHF. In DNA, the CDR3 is TGCGCCAGCAGCTTGGAGGGGACCCCCCATCAGCCCCAGCATTTT.

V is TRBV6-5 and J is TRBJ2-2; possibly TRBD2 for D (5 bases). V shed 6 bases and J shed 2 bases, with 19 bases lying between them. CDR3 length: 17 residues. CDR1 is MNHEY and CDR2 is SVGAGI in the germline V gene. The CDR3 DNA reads TGTGCCAGCAGGCGAATTGCGGGCTTGGATAACACCGGGGAGCTGTTTTTT. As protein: CASRRIAGLDNTGELFF.

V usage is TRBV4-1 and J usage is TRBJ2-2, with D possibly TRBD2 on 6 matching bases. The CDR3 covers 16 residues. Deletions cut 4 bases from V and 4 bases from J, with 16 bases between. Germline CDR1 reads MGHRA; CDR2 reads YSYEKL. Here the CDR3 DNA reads TGCGCCAGCAGCCGAAGACTAGTGGGAAGCACCGGGGAGCTGTTTTTT. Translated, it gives CASSRRLVGSTGELFF.

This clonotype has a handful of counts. CDR3 bases: TGCAGTGCTAGACGGGGTAGCGGGAGAAAGGTCCATGAGCAGTTCTTC. Translating it yields CSARRGSGRKVHEQFF. V is TRBV20-1 and J is TRBJ2-1; 9 bases map to TRBD2. Per germline, CDR1 DFQATT and CDR2 SNEGSKA (reference sequence). The CDR3 is made up of 16 amino acids. V gave up 2 bases and J gave up 8 bases; unmatched junction bases: 13.

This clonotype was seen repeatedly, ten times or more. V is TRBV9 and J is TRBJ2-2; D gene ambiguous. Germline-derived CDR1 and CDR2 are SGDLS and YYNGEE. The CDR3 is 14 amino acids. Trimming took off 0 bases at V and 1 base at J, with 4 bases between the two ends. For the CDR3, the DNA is TGTGCCAGCAGCGTAGACGGGAACACCGGGGAGCTGTTTTTT. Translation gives CASSVDGNTGELFF.

CDR3 nucleotides: TGCGCCAGCAGCCAAGCGGGCACTACCCAGTACTTC. Translated, it gives CASSQAGTTQYF. V usage is TRBV4-1 and J usage is TRBJ2-5; D gene unclear. Germline CDR1 MGHRA, CDR2 YSYEKL. This CDR3 comprises 12 residues. Trimming pared 1 base from V and 8 bases from J, leaving 8 bases between.

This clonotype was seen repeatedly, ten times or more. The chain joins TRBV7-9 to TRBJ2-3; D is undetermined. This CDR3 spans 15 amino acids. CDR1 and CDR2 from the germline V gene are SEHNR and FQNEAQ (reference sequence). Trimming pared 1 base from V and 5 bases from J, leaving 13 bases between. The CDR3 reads CASSLVGEELDTQYF. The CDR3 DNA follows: TGTGCCAGCAGCTTAGTGGGCGAGGAGTTAGATACGCAGTATTTT. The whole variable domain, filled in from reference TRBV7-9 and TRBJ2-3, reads DTGVSQNPRHKITKRGQNVTFRCDPISEHNRLYWYRQTLGQGPEFLTYFQNEAQLEKSRLLSDRFSAERPKGSFSTLEIQRTEQGDSAMYLCASSLVGEELDTQYFGPGTRLTVL.

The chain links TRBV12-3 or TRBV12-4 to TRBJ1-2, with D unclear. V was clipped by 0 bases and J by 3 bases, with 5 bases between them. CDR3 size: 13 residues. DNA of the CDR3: TGTGCCAGCAGTTTAGCCAATCACTATGGCTACACCTTC. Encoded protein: CASSLANHYGYTF.